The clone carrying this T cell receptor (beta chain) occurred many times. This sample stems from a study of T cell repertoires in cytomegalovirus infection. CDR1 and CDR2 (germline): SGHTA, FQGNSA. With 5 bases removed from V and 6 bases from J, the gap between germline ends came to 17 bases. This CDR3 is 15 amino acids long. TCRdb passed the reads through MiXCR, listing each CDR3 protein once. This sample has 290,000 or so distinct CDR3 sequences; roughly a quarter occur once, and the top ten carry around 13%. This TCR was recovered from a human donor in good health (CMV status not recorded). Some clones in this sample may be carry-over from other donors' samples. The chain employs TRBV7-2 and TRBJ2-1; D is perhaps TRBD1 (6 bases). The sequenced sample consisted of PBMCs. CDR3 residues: CASSQGGSVGNEQFF. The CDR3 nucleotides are TGTGCCAGCAGCCAAGGGGGTTCCGTCGGCAATGAGCAGTTCTTC.